This TCR beta chain was sequenced during a study of cytomegalovirus exposure and HLA in healthy donors. Findings and caveats of the study: Accurate HLA-A and HLA-B prediction from TCR beta sequences was reported for most subjects. In a later analysis, across HLA loci, associated TCR counts were highest for DRB1, lowest for HLA-C. What a later analysis showed was that several of the most significant clusters appeared linked to common viral pathogens. Roughly uniform sequencing depth across donors was assumed, possibly incorrectly.

CDR3 length: 17 residues. J lost 1 base, V lost 5 bases, and 10 bases had no gene match. The germline V gene has CDR1 SGHVS and CDR2 FNYEAQ. Note on this clone: The target antigen is unknown.

The PCR ran on 60 Vbeta and 13 Jbeta primers. Assay used: immunoSEQ multiplex PCR; TCRdb lists only in-frame clones, some missing. Of 85,000 to 130,000 clones in the sample, roughly three quarters were seen once. This sequence originates from a woman aged 40-49 years in good health and CMV-seronegative. Sequencing was done on a sample of PBMCs. The chain has TRBV7-6 and TRBJ2-5, with 10 positions matching TRBD1. This chain's CDR3 is CASSVSGTGAIQETQYF. The DNA for the CDR3 is TGTGCCAGCAGCGTTTCCGGGACAGGGGCAATCCAAGAGACCCAGTACTTC.